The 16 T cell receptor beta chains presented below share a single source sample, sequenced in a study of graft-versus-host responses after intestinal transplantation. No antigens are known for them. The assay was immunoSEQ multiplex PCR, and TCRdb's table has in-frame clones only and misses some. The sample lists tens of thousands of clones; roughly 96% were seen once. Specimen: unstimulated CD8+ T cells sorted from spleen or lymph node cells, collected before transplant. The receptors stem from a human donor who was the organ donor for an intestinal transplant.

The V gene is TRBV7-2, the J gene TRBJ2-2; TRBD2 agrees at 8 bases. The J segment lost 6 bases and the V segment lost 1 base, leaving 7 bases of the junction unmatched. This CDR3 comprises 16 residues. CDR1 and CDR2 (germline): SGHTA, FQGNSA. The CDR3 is CASSLESGGLSGELFF. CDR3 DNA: TGTGCCAGCAGCTTAGAAAGCGGGGGTTTATCCGGGGAGCTGTTTTTT. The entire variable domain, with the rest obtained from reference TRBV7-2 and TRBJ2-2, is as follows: GAGVSQSPSNKVTEKGKDVELRCDPISGHTALYWYRQSLGQGLEFLIYFQGNSAPDKSGLPSDRFSAERTGGSVSTLTIQRTQQEDSAVYLCASSLESGGLSGELFFGEGSRLTVL.

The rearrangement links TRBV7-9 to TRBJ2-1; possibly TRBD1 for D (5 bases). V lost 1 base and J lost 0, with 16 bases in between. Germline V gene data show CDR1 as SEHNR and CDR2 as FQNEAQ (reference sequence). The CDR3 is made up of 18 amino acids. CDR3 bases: TGTGCCAGCAGCTTAGTTTACAGGAGCCAGAGCTCCTACAATGAGCAGTTCTTC. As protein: CASSLVYRSQSSYNEQFF.

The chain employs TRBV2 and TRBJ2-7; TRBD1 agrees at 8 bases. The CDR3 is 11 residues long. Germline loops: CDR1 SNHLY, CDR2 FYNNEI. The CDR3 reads CATTGAYEQYF. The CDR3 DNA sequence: TGTGCAACGACAGGGGCCTACGAGCAGTACTTC.

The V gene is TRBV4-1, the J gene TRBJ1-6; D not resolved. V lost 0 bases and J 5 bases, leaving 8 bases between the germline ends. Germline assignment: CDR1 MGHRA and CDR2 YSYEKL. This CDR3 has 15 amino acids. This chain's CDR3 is CASSQEGRDNSPLHF. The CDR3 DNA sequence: TGCGCCAGCAGCCAAGAAGGGCGAGATAATTCACCCCTCCACTTT.

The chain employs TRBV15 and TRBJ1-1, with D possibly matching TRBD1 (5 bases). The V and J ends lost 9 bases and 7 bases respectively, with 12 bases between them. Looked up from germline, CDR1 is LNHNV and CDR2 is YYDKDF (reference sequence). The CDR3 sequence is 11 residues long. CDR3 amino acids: CATGPGREAFF. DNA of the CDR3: TGTGCCACGGGACCGGGCCGTGAAGCTTTCTTT. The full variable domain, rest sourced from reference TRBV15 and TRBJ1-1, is DAMVIQNPRYQVTQFGKPVTLSCSQTLNHNVMYWYQQKSSQAPKLLFHYYDKDFNNEADTPDNFQSRRPNTSFCFLDIRSPGLGDTAMYLCATGPGREAFFGQGTRLTVV.

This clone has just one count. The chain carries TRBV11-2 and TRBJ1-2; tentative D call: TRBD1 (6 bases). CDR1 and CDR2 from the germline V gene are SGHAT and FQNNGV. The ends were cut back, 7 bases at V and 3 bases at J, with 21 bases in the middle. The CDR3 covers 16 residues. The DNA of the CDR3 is TGTGCCAGCACCCAATCGGCAGGGGCTCGATACTATGGCTACACCTTC. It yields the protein CASTQSAGARYYGYTF.

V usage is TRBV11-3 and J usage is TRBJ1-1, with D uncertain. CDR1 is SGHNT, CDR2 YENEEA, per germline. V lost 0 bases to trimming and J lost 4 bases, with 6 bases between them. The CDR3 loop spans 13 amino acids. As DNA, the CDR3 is TGTGCCAGCAGCTTAGAGTCTGGCACTGAAGCTTTCTTT. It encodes CASSLESGTEAFF.

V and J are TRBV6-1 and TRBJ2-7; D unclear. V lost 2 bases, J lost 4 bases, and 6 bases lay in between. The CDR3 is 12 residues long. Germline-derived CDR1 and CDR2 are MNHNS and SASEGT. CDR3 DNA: TGTGCCAGCAGTGAATTGAGGTACGAGCAGTACTTC. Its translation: CASSELRYEQYF.

In nucleotides, the CDR3 is TGTGCCAGAAGCGCGACAGGCCTACACCATAGTTACGGAAACACTGAAGCTTTCTTT. It translates to CARSATGLHHSYGNTEAFF. V usage is TRBV5-3 and J usage is TRBJ1-1, with D maybe TRBD1 (6 bases). TRBV5-3 is assigned to the ORF class and has an uncertain function. The CDR3 is made up of 19 amino acids. V was pared by 4 bases and J by 2 bases, with 27 bases between.

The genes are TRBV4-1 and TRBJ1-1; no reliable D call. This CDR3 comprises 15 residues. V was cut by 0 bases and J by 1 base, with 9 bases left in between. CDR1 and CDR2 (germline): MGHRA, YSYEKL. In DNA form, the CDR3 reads TGCGCCAGCAGCCAAGAGGCAGCCGGGAACACTGAAGCTTTCTTT. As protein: CASSQEAAGNTEAFF.

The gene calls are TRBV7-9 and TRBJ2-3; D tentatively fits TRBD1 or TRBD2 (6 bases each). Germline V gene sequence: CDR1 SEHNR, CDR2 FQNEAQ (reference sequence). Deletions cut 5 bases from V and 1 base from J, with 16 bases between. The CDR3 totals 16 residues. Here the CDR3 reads CASSRLRGAGTDTQYF. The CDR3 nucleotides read TGTGCCAGCAGCCGTCTTAGGGGGGCTGGCACAGATACGCAGTATTTT.

CDR3 coding DNA: TGTGCCAGTAGTACCCGACAGGTGTGGGACACTGAAGCTTTCTTT. Translation gives CASSTRQVWDTEAFF. The chain couples TRBV19 to TRBJ1-1, with D perhaps TRBD1 (6 bases). The CDR3 consists of 15 residues. Trimming took off 4 bases at V and 3 bases at J, with 15 bases between the two ends. CDR1 and CDR2 from the germline V gene are LNHDA and SQIVND (reference sequence).

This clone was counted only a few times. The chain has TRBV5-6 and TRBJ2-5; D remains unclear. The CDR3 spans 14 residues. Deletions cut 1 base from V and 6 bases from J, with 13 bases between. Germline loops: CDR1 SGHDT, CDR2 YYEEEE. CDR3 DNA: TGTGCCAGCAGCTTGTCCGCGGCGAAGAAGACCCAGTACTTC. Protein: CASSLSAAKKTQYF.

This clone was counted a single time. The CDR3 bases are TGTGCCAGCAGTCCGGGTCCCTCAGATACGCAGTATTTT. Translating it yields CASSPGPSDTQYF. This chain uses TRBV27 with TRBJ2-3; D gene uncertain. The CDR3 covers 13 residues. CDR1 and CDR2 from the germline V gene are MNHEY and SMNVEV (reference sequence). Deletions cut 5 bases from V and 4 bases from J, with 10 bases between.

In DNA, the CDR3 is TGTGCCAGCACGGGGCTATCCGGGACAGGGTACTTC. The encoded protein is CASTGLSGTGYF. This sequence joins TRBV7-9 and TRBJ2-7, with TRBD1 identical over 8 bases. Germline V lookup: CDR1 SEHNR, CDR2 FQNEAQ (reference sequence). CDR3 length equals 12 residues. The V segment lost 7 bases and the J segment 12 bases; nucleotides outside the gene matches: 11.

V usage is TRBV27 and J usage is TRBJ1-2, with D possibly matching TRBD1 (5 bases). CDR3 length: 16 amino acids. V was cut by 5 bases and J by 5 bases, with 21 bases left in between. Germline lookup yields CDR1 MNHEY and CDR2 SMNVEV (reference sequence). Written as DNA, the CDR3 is TGTGCCAGCAGTACAGTCGAAGGGGCGGCCTTGTATGGCTACACCTTC. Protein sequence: CASSTVEGAALYGYTF.